The 25 T cell receptor beta chains in this list originate from one sample, sequenced in a study of blood T cell repertoires in COVID-19. Libraries were prepared by immunoSEQ multiplex PCR; TCRdb keeps only in-frame clonotypes and omits some of them. Of some 320,000 clones detected, more than 90% appear once; the ten largest clones hold approximately 4.1%. Sequencing was carried out using PBMCs or T cells enriched from blood (not recorded which). These receptors all come from a woman aged 25 to 39 who had been exposed to COVID-19.

This clone has just a few counts. The V and J genes are TRBV5-4 and TRBJ2-7, with 7 bases lining up with TRBD1. Germline values: CDR1 SGHNT, CDR2 YYREEE (reference sequence). The J segment lost 3 bases and the V segment lost 1 base, leaving 7 bases of the junction unmatched. This CDR3 has 15 residues. CDR3 sequence: CASSLSGGQLYEQYF. CDR3 nucleotide sequence: TGTGCCAGCAGCTTGAGTGGGGGACAGCTCTACGAGCAGTACTTC.

In this sample, this clone turned up a few times. CDR3 coding DNA: TGCGCCAGCAGCCAGGACCATGGACAGGGCGAAGCTTTCTTT. It encodes CASSQDHGQGEAFF. This chain links TRBV4-1 with TRBJ1-1; 8 nucleotides align to TRBD1. The CDR3 consists of 14 residues. Germline trimming cut 3 bases from V and 8 bases from J; bases unmatched to any gene: 8. The V gene's germline CDR1 is MGHRA and CDR2 YSYEKL.

V is TRBV10-3 and J is TRBJ2-7; 13 bases align to TRBD2. The length of the CDR3 is 16 residues. The V gene's germline CDR1 is ENHRY and CDR2 SYGVKD. The V segment lost 5 bases and the J segment 2 bases; nucleotides outside the gene matches: 6. The CDR3 DNA follows: TGTGCCATCAGTCCGGGACTAGCGGGATTGGCCTACGAGCAGTACTTC. It is translated as CAISPGLAGLAYEQYF.

This clone was observed once. The chain employs TRBV30 and TRBJ1-5, with 11 bases matching TRBD1. CDR3 size: 15 residues. Trimming cost V 0 bases and J 7 bases; bases outside gene matches: 5. The germline V gene has CDR1 GTSNPN and CDR2 SVGIG (reference sequence). CDR3: CAWSVRDRGNQPQHF. In DNA form, the CDR3 reads TGTGCCTGGAGTGTGAGGGACAGGGGGAACCAGCCCCAGCATTTT.

The chain carries TRBV13 and TRBJ1-1; D might be TRBD1 (5 bases). CDR3 size: 14 residues. The germline CDR1 and CDR2 sequences are PRHDT and FYEKMQ (reference sequence). Between the trimmed V and J ends, which lost 5 bases and 0 bases, there was a span of 10 bases. CDR3 region: CASSETGVNTEAFF. The CDR3 DNA sequence: TGTGCCAGCAGCGAAACGGGGGTGAACACTGAAGCTTTCTTT. Combining the CDR3 with reference TRBV13 and TRBJ1-1 gives the whole variable domain AAGVIQSPRHLIKEKRETATLKCYPIPRHDTVYWYQQGPGQDPQFLISFYEKMQSDKGSIPDRFSAQQFSDYHSELNMSSLELGDSALYFCASSETGVNTEAFFGQGTRLTVV.

In this sample, this clone turned up once. DNA for the CDR3: TGTGCCAGCAGCCCAAGTACTCAGGGGGCGAGATATGGCTACACCTTC. It is translated as CASSPSTQGARYGYTF. This chain links TRBV9 with TRBJ1-2, with 8 bases identical to TRBD1. The CDR3 runs 16 residues. The junction had 13 bases not matched to a gene; V was cut back by 4 bases and J by 5 bases. Germline CDR1 reads SGDLS; CDR2 reads YYNGEE.

This rearrangement joins TRBV5-4 to TRBJ1-2; 8 bases agree with TRBD1. The V and J ends lost 0 bases and 4 bases, in that order; junction bases with no gene match: 2. The CDR3 consists of 14 residues. Germline V CDR1 and CDR2: SGHNT, YYREEE (reference sequence). CDR3 DNA sequence: TGTGCCAGCAGCTTGGACAGGGGGACCTATGGCTACACCTTC. Protein: CASSLDRGTYGYTF.

For this clone: Relative to the germline gene, one junction end is altered; a read error may explain this. The chain has TRBV19 and TRBJ1-2; TRBD1 agrees at 7 bases. The CDR3 has 14 amino acids. The germline CDR1 and CDR2 sequences are LNHDA and SQIVND (reference sequence). CDR3 DNA sequence: TGTGCCAATAGTATAGGGGGGACAGATTATGGCTACACCTTC. It translates to CANSIGGTDYGYTF. Supplemented by reference TRBV19 and TRBJ1-2, the full variable domain reads DGGITQSPKYLFRKEGQNVTLSCEQNLNHDAMYWYRQDPGQGLRLIYYSQIVNDFQKGDIAEGYSVSREKKESFPLTVTSAQKNPTAFYLCANSIGGTDYGYTFGSGTRLTVV.

The chain links TRBV27 to TRBJ1-1; D is ambiguous. The CDR3 is 13 residues long. Germline V gene sequence: CDR1 MNHEY, CDR2 SMNVEV (reference sequence). Deletions cut 5 bases from V and 6 bases from J, with 13 bases between. The CDR3 bases are TGTGCCAGCAGTCCAAAAGGCGGGGCTGAAGCTTTCTTT. The encoded protein is CASSPKGGAEAFF.

V usage is TRBV5-4 and J usage is TRBJ2-3; perhaps TRBD1 as D (6 bases). V lost 2 bases and J 1 base, leaving 8 bases between the germline ends. The CDR3 is made up of 14 amino acids. CDR1 and CDR2 (germline): SGHNT, YYREEE (reference sequence). The CDR3 region is CASSFWGRTDTQYF. CDR3 in DNA: TGTGCCAGCAGCTTTTGGGGGCGCACAGATACGCAGTATTTT. The full variable domain, completed using reference TRBV5-4 and TRBJ2-3, is ETGVTQSPTHLIKTRGQQVTLRCSSQSGHNTVSWYQQALGQGPQFIFQYYREEENGRGNFPPRFSGLQFPNYSSELNVNALELDDSALYLCASSFWGRTDTQYFGPGTRLTVL.

CDR3 nucleotide sequence: TGTGCCAGCAGTGAGTCCGGAGGCGAGCAGTACTTC. It is translated as CASSESGGEQYF. The V call is TRBV2, the J call TRBJ2-7, with a tentative D call TRBD2 (5 bases). The CDR3 consists of 12 residues. The germline V and J ends were trimmed by 3 bases and 6 bases, with 9 bases remaining between them. Germline assignment: CDR1 SNHLY and CDR2 FYNNEI.

The V call is TRBV30, the J call TRBJ2-7; perhaps TRBD1 as D (6 bases). In germline, CDR1 is GTSNPN, CDR2 SVGIG (reference sequence). The CDR3 totals 13 residues. V was cut by 3 bases and J by 7 bases, with 16 bases left in between. For the CDR3, the DNA is TGTGCCTGGAGACAGGGTAATTTAGGGGAGCAGTACTTC. Translated: CAWRQGNLGEQYF.

The genes are TRBV5-4 and TRBJ1-2; D may be TRBD1 (6 bases). The germline gives CDR1 SGHNT, CDR2 YYREEE (reference sequence). V was pared by 4 bases and J by 8 bases, with 15 bases between. The CDR3 runs 13 residues. The CDR3 protein is CASSRQDRRGYTF. For the CDR3, the DNA is TGTGCCAGCAGCCGACAGGATCGGAGAGGCTACACCTTC.

The rearrangement links TRBV6-2 or TRBV6-3 to TRBJ1-3; the D is unclear. The CDR3 loop spans 15 amino acids. Germline V gene lookup returns CDR1 MNHEY and CDR2 SVGEGT. The ends were cut back, 0 bases at V and 0 bases at J, with 6 bases in the middle. The CDR3, as DNA: TGTGCCAGCAGTTACTCTCGGAGCTCTGGAAACACCATATATTTT. Translation: CASSYSRSSGNTIYF.

The chain is built from TRBV21-1 and TRBJ1-1; TRBD1 is the table's D call and was not checked against the DNA. TRBV21-1 is a pseudogene locus. The CDR3 is 19 amino acids. CDR3 sequence reads: CASSKAEDRDIRMNTEAFF. Here the CDR3 DNA reads TGTGCCAGCAGCAAAGCGGAAGACAGGGATATTCGCATGAACACTGAAGCTTTCTTT.

This chain uses TRBV5-1 with TRBJ2-7, with TRBD2 matching over 10 bases. V shed 2 bases and J 5 bases; nucleotides not matched to a gene: 4. Looked up from germline, CDR1 is SGHRS and CDR2 is YFSETQ. The CDR3 contains 14 residues. CDR3: CASSLAGGPHEQYF. The CDR3 bases are TGCGCCAGCAGCTTAGCGGGGGGGCCCCACGAGCAGTACTTC.

The V call is TRBV2, the J call TRBJ1-3, with 8 bases aligning to TRBD1. Trimming cost V 6 bases and J 4 bases; bases outside gene matches: 8. Germline loops: CDR1 SNHLY, CDR2 FYNNEI. The CDR3 extends over 15 amino acids. The CDR3 region is CASSPQGAGGNTIYF. CDR3 sequence (DNA): TGTGCCAGCAGCCCCCAGGGGGCGGGAGGAAACACCATATATTTT.

The chain has TRBV5-4 and TRBJ2-1; 9 bases fit TRBD1. The J segment lost 13 bases and the V segment lost 3 bases, leaving 8 bases of the junction unmatched. CDR3 length: 13 amino acids. Per the germline V gene, CDR1 is SGHNT and CDR2 is YYREEE (reference sequence). The CDR3 region is CASSSNRGLEQFF. The CDR3 DNA sequence: TGTGCCAGCAGCTCCAACAGGGGGCTCGAACAGTTCTTC.

J is TRBJ1-2 and V is TRBV2; possibly TRBD1 for D (6 bases). Germline V gene data show CDR1 as SNHLY and CDR2 as FYNNEI. Trimming removed 5 bases at V and 1 base at J, with 11 bases between. This CDR3 spans 14 amino acids. The CDR3 DNA is TGTGCCAGCAGTCCGACAGGCTTTAACTATGGCTACACCTTC. This codes for CASSPTGFNYGYTF.

V and J are TRBV5-5 and TRBJ2-7; TRBD1 might be the D (6 bases). Germline lookup yields CDR1 SGHKS and CDR2 YYEKEE (reference sequence). V lost 4 bases, J lost 3 bases, and 23 bases lay in between. The CDR3 runs 17 residues. The CDR3 sequence is CASSRSSVAGDGYEQYF. In DNA, the CDR3 is TGTGCCAGCAGCAGAAGTAGTGTGGCAGGGGATGGCTACGAGCAGTACTTC.

The CDR3 here is CASSPGLGQKETQYF. CDR3 bases: TGTGCCAGCAGCCCCGGTTTGGGACAGAAAGAGACCCAGTACTTC. V gene TRBV7-7 combines with J gene TRBJ2-5, with TRBD1 matching over 7 bases. The length of the CDR3 is 15 residues. Germline trimming cut 5 bases from V and 3 bases from J; bases unmatched to any gene: 9. Germline V lookup: CDR1 SSHAT, CDR2 FNYEAQ (reference sequence).

J is TRBJ2-3 and V is TRBV9; 8 bases agree with TRBD2. V lost 0 bases and J lost 4; bases outside the gene matches: 7. The CDR3 is 16 amino acids. Germline-derived CDR1 and CDR2 are SGDLS and YYNGEE. The CDR3 here is CASSVDGGGRPDTQYF. The CDR3 nucleotides are TGTGCCAGCAGCGTAGATGGCGGGGGGCGCCCAGATACGCAGTATTTT.

This chain connects TRBV4-3 to TRBJ1-6; D is perhaps TRBD1 (5 bases). The CDR3 spans 14 residues. Germline CDR1 is LGHNA and CDR2 is YSLEER. Trimming stripped 6 bases from V and 9 bases from J, with 15 bases between. CDR3 in DNA: TGCGCCAGCAGAAAGGCGGTTAGGGGTTCACCCCTCCACTTT. Amino acids: CASRKAVRGSPLHF.

V is TRBV5-4 and J is TRBJ1-1; possibly TRBD1 for D (5 bases). Germline CDR1 is SGHNT and CDR2 is YYREEE (reference sequence). The ends were cut back, 4 bases at V and 3 bases at J, with 13 bases in the middle. This CDR3 comprises 14 residues. The CDR3 DNA sequence: TGTGCCAGCAGCCGCGGGGGAGGCGACACTGAAGCTTTCTTT. The encoded protein is CASSRGGGDTEAFF.

The V and J genes are TRBV5-1 and TRBJ1-4; D might be TRBD1 (6 bases). The CDR3 runs to 13 residues. The germline V gene encodes CDR1 SGHRS and CDR2 YFSETQ. Trimming took off 1 base at V and 8 bases at J, with 9 bases between the two ends. This chain's CDR3 is CASSLSQGEKLFF. The CDR3 DNA reads TGCGCCAGCAGCTTGTCTCAGGGGGAAAAACTGTTTTTT.